The 24 T cell receptor beta chains reported below all come from one sample, sequenced in a study of control samples from healthy donors and cancer patients. Sequencing used immunoSEQ multiplex PCR; TCRdb keeps in-frame clones, though not all of them. The sample lists roughly 150,000 clones, 88% occurring once. The sequencing input was blood. The receptors here all came from a young man in good health.

The V call is TRBV4-3, the J call TRBJ2-3, with a weak D call TRBD2 (7 bases). In germline, CDR1 is LGHNA, CDR2 YSLEER. CDR3 length: 15 residues. V gave up 1 base and J gave up 2 bases, with 10 bases separating them. The CDR3 reads CASSQGGGFTDTQYF. The CDR3 DNA follows: TGCGCCAGCAGCCAAGGGGGGGGCTTCACAGATACGCAGTATTTT.

This chain uses TRBV15 with TRBJ1-5, with D unclear. V shed 3 bases and J shed 2 bases, with 8 bases lying between them. CDR1 LNHNV and CDR2 YYDKDF come from the germline V gene (reference sequence). The length of the CDR3 is 14 residues. The CDR3 DNA follows: TGTGCCACCAGCAGGGCCCTCGGCAATCAGCCCCAGCATTTT. It specifies CATSRALGNQPQHF.

As DNA, the CDR3 is TGTGCCAGCAGCAAGGGGGCCGCTAGCACAGATACGCAGTATTTT. Residues: CASSKGAASTDTQYF. The chain joins TRBV11-3 to TRBJ2-3; 7 bases are a match to TRBD1. Trimming took 5 bases from V and 0 from J; bases not matched to a gene: 5. This CDR3 contains 15 residues. Germline assignment: CDR1 SGHNT and CDR2 YENEEA.

DNA of the CDR3: TGTGCCAGCAGTTTAGGACCTCGGTCCTACGAGCAGTACTTC. Translation gives CASSLGPRSYEQYF. The chain is built from TRBV27 and TRBJ2-7; D unresolved. With 2 bases removed from V and 1 base from J, the gap between germline ends came to 9 bases. Germline lookup yields CDR1 MNHEY and CDR2 SMNVEV (reference sequence). The CDR3 extends over 14 amino acids.

This chain joins TRBV19 and TRBJ2-5; 8 nucleotides align to TRBD1. CDR1 and CDR2 from the germline V gene are LNHDA and SQIVND (reference sequence). This CDR3 has 13 residues. With 5 bases clipped from V and 5 bases from J, the junction kept 4 bases outside the gene matches. Here the CDR3 DNA reads TGTGCCAGTAGTTTGGACAGGGAGGAGACCCAGTACTTC. It codes for CASSLDREETQYF.

The genes are TRBV7-2 and TRBJ2-1; a weak D match, TRBD1 (6 bases). With 4 bases removed from V and 9 bases from J, the gap between germline ends came to 13 bases. The CDR3 totals 13 residues. Germline V gives CDR1 SGHTA, CDR2 FQGNSA. CDR3: CASSYTQGAEQFF. CDR3 coding DNA: TGTGCCAGCAGCTACACACAGGGAGCTGAGCAGTTCTTC.

V and J are TRBV6-1 and TRBJ1-2; the match to TRBD1 covers 8 bases. Trimming cost V 3 bases and J 3 bases; bases outside gene matches: 9. The CDR3 contains 16 residues. Per germline, CDR1 MNHNS and CDR2 SASEGT. The CDR3 loop is CASSDTTGGSDYGYTF. DNA of the CDR3: TGTGCCAGCAGTGACACTACAGGGGGGAGTGACTATGGCTACACCTTC.

The V call is TRBV3-1 (or the pseudogene TRBV3-2), the J call TRBJ2-1; 7 positions match TRBD2. Germline CDR1 is LGHDT and CDR2 is YNNKEL (reference sequence). This CDR3 is built from 16 residues. With V trimmed by 0 bases and J by 6 bases, 8 bases remained unmatched. In DNA form, the CDR3 reads TGTGCCAGCAGCCAAGATATTGGGGAGCGGGGCAATGAGCAGTTCTTC. This encodes CASSQDIGERGNEQFF.

The rearrangement links TRBV11-2 to TRBJ1-2, with a weak D call TRBD1 (5 bases). Trimming took 5 bases from V and 3 from J, leaving 16 bases between them. Germline V gene lookup returns CDR1 SGHAT and CDR2 FQNNGV. This CDR3 comprises 15 residues. This chain's CDR3 is CASSPERGAYYGYTF. The CDR3 coding sequence is TGTGCCAGCAGCCCTGAAAGGGGCGCTTACTATGGCTACACCTTC.

This chain joins TRBV9 and TRBJ2-5; maybe TRBD2 (5 bases). The CDR3 loop spans 13 amino acids. Germline V gives CDR1 SGDLS, CDR2 YYNGEE. V was cut by 0 bases and J by 4 bases, with 7 bases left in between. The CDR3 DNA reads TGTGCCAGCAGCGTAGATGAGGGAGAGACCCAGTACTTC. Protein: CASSVDEGETQYF.

The rearrangement joins TRBV6-5 to TRBJ1-2; D ambiguous. The CDR3 runs 15 residues. V was shortened by 7 bases and J by 4 bases, with 19 bases between the two germline ends. CDR1 and CDR2 (germline): MNHEY, SVGAGI. CDR3 residues: CASNYSPTGSYGYTF. The DNA of the CDR3 is TGTGCCAGCAATTATAGCCCGACGGGGAGCTATGGCTACACCTTC.

CDR3 sequence: CASSLGRGVFSHEQFF. The CDR3 nucleotides read TGTGCCAGCAGCTTAGGGCGGGGGGTTTTTAGCCATGAGCAGTTCTTC. The chain uses TRBV13 and TRBJ2-1, with 8 positions matching TRBD2. Germline trimming cut 0 bases from V and 8 bases from J; bases unmatched to any gene: 9. Germline CDR1 reads PRHDT; CDR2 reads FYEKMQ (reference sequence). The CDR3 has 16 residues. The full variable domain, with the rest looked up from reference TRBV13 and TRBJ2-1, is AAGVIQSPRHLIKEKRETATLKCYPIPRHDTVYWYQQGPGQDPQFLISFYEKMQSDKGSIPDRFSAQQFSDYHSELNMSSLELGDSALYFCASSLGRGVFSHEQFFGPGTRLTVL.

The chain has TRBV28 and TRBJ1-5, with TRBD1 matching over 7 bases. The J segment lost 0 bases and the V segment lost 1 base, leaving 6 bases of the junction unmatched. The CDR3 runs 17 residues. Germline V CDR1 and CDR2: MDHEN, SYDVKM. The CDR3 sequence: CASSLFRTGTSNQPQHF. The CDR3 DNA reads TGTGCCAGCAGTTTATTTCGGACAGGCACTAGCAATCAGCCCCAGCATTTT.

The CDR3 sequence is CASSQDRGGASTDTQYF. CDR3 in DNA: TGTGCCAGCAGCCAAGACCGCGGGGGGGCTAGCACAGATACGCAGTATTTT. V and J are TRBV4-2 and TRBJ2-3; the match to TRBD2 covers 9 bases. The germline gives CDR1 LGHNA, CDR2 YNFKEQ. CDR3 length: 17 amino acids. V was clipped by 0 bases and J by 0 bases; unmatched bases: 4.

This chain uses TRBV25-1 with TRBJ2-5; 9 bases line up with TRBD2. Germline CDR1 is MGHDK and CDR2 is SYGVNS. This CDR3 has 17 amino acids. V lost 0 bases and J lost 4; bases outside the gene matches: 9. The CDR3 sequence is CASSEYEGSGGAETQYF. The CDR3 bases are TGTGCCAGCAGTGAATATGAGGGTAGCGGGGGTGCAGAGACCCAGTACTTC.

J is TRBJ1-6 and V is TRBV4-3, with a tentative D call TRBD1 (6 bases). The CDR3 sequence is 14 residues long. Germline-derived CDR1 and CDR2 are LGHNA and YSLEER. The germline V and J ends were trimmed by 4 bases and 6 bases, with 10 bases remaining between them. CDR3 DNA: TGCGCCAGCAGCCCAGGGGTACGTAATTCACCCCTCCACTTT. Protein: CASSPGVRNSPLHF.

The chain recombines TRBV29-1 with TRBJ1-2, with 9 bases matching TRBD1. The CDR3 has 12 residues. The germline gives CDR1 SQVTM, CDR2 ANQGSEA. V shed 6 bases, J shed 6 bases, and the junction held 5 bases outside the gene matches. The CDR3 region is CSVPTGGDGYTF. CDR3 nucleotides: TGCAGCGTCCCGACAGGGGGGGATGGCTACACCTTC.

This rearrangement joins TRBV7-9 to TRBJ1-5, with unresolved D. Germline CDR1 reads SEHNR; CDR2 reads FQNEAQ (reference sequence). CDR3 size: 16 residues. The V gene lost 5 bases and the J gene lost 2 bases, with 16 bases spanning the gap. The CDR3 reads CASSPGGSWGNQPQHF. CDR3 coding DNA: TGTGCCAGCAGCCCAGGTGGCAGTTGGGGCAATCAGCCCCAGCATTTT. Combining the CDR3 with reference TRBV7-9 and TRBJ1-5 gives the whole variable domain DTGVSQNPRHKITKRGQNVTFRCDPISEHNRLYWYRQTLGQGPEFLTYFQNEAQLEKSRLLSDRFSAERPKGSFSTLEIQRTEQGDSAMYLCASSPGGSWGNQPQHFGDGTRLSIL.

This clone was seen only a few times. The chain uses TRBV7-8 and TRBJ1-1; D is uncertain. There are 13 residues in the CDR3. The germline V gene has CDR1 SGHVS and CDR2 FQNEAQ. V lost 5 bases and J 3 bases, leaving 10 bases between the germline ends. The chain's CDR3 is CASSQGRDTEAFF. CDR3 in DNA: TGTGCCAGCAGCCAAGGTAGAGACACTGAAGCTTTCTTT.

V is TRBV14 and J is TRBJ2-3; tentative D call: TRBD2 (5 bases). Germline V gene lookup returns CDR1 SGHDN and CDR2 FVKESK. V was trimmed by 4 bases and J by 2 bases, leaving 10 bases between them. This CDR3 spans 14 amino acids. The CDR3 here is CASSPRRITDTQYF. The CDR3 DNA reads TGTGCCAGCAGCCCGCGGAGGATCACAGATACGCAGTATTTT.

This clone was seen more than once but under ten times. V usage is TRBV10-3 and J usage is TRBJ1-5; 7 nucleotides agree with TRBD1. V was pared by 4 bases and J by 5 bases, with 5 bases of the junction left unmatched. CDR1 ENHRY and CDR2 SYGVKD come from the germline V gene. CDR3 length: 14 amino acids. CDR3 in amino acids: CAISVLGGDQPQHF. As DNA, the CDR3 is TGTGCCATCAGTGTATTAGGGGGCGATCAGCCCCAGCATTTT.

Worth noting for this clone: The sample contains more than one DNA sequence encoding this CDR3. The chain uses TRBV5-6 and TRBJ2-7, with D uncertain. This CDR3 contains 12 residues. From germline, CDR1 is SGHDT and CDR2 YYEEEE. Trimming stripped 0 bases from V and 4 bases from J, with 5 bases between. This CDR3 is CASSLAPYEQYF. CDR3 nucleotide sequence: TGTGCCAGCAGCTTGGCCCCGTACGAGCAGTACTTC. The full variable domain, with the rest looked up from reference TRBV5-6 and TRBJ2-7, is DAGVTQSPTHLIKTRGQQVTLRCSPKSGHDTVSWYQQALGQGPQFIFQYYEEEERQRGNFPDRFSGHQFPNYSSELNVNALLLGDSALYLCASSLAPYEQYFGPGTRLTVT.

This chain uses TRBV19 with TRBJ2-7, with 9 nucleotides matching TRBD1. V lost 6 bases to trimming and J lost 6 bases; unmatched junction nucleotides: 6. Germline-derived CDR1 and CDR2 are LNHDA and SQIVND (reference sequence). The CDR3 covers 13 residues. CDR3 in DNA: TGTGCCAGTAGCGCCGGGACAGGGACCGAGCAGTACTTC. Translation gives CASSAGTGTEQYF.

This chain uses TRBV15 with TRBJ2-1; a possible D gene is TRBD2 (6 bases). Trimming shortened V by 0 bases and J by 3 bases, and 9 bases separated the two germline ends. CDR1 is LNHNV, CDR2 YYDKDF, per germline (reference sequence). The CDR3 has 15 residues. The CDR3 DNA sequence: TGTGCCACCAGCAGAGATTTGGGGGGCTACAATGAGCAGTTCTTC. Protein sequence: CATSRDLGGYNEQFF.